This T cell receptor beta chain was found in a study of CD8 T cells in Susac syndrome (dated by TCRdb to between 2018 and 2021). Broadly, across the study: Of the Susac syndrome patients who were sequenced, roughly 6 had clinically active disease and about eight were in clinical remission. At blood withdrawal, Susac syndrome patients were therapy-naive, treated with corticosteroids (with IVIg additionally given to some), or treated with IVIg alone. The study used repertoire sequencing to test whether antigen drove CD8+ T cell activation and differentiation in Susac syndrome. Clonality of the CD8+ T cell repertoire was compared between around 13 healthy donors, approximately 14 Susac syndrome patients and about 15 multiple sclerosis patients.

The paper's findings and limits, for the study overall: Looking at Susac-specific public clones, the researchers identified under 20 in the total CD8+ repertoire and roughly 5 in the CD8+ TEMRA repertoire. The study acknowledged that relatively few individuals were included in the TCR sequencing and HLA analysis. Clonal expansion was seen in Susac syndrome CD8+ repertoires, peaking in CD8+ TEMRA cells and being greater in clinically active patients than in remitting ones.

RNA was extracted using the RNeasy kit, and roughly 0.5 to 1 ug of the RNA was reverse transcribed with random hexamers. The immunoSEQ multiplex PCR assay, which covers 54 Vbeta and 13 Jbeta segments, was used to amplify TCR beta CDR3 regions. PCR amplification bias was corrected using a synthetic template baseline for primer optimization and computational correction. On the study's bioinformatics: Reads were annotated to V, D and J genes according to IMGT and were analyzed with immunoSEQ Analyzer, with only productive sequences retained. To calculate clonality, Shannon entropy was normalized by log2 of the number of productive unique sequences and then subtracted from one. For each patient and control, public and private clones were evaluated within the 100 most prevalent clones. Susac-specific clones were defined as absent from healthy and MS cohorts, over a thousand published viral clones and other ImmuneACCESS disease sequences. TCRdb trimmed public reads at Q25 via fastp, called clones via MiXCR and kept in-frame beta chains. Under each unique CDR3 protein, matching rows form one entry showing the most common genes and DNA. Clone size and V and J calls follow TCRdb, not the original study. The sample table records approximately 87,000 distinct CDR3 sequences; about 95% of these occur just once. The ten largest clones represent more than 0.35% of the sample.

The junction carries 12 bases between V and J, which are trimmed by 2 bases and 7 bases respectively. CDR1 is given as SGHVS and CDR2 as FQNEAQ, both from the germline V gene. From the cysteine through the phenylalanine, the CDR3 covers 14 amino acids. Only the CDR3 portion is preserved as DNA: 42 bases, with reading frame beginning at the first base. Peripheral blood CD8+ and CD4+ T cells from healthy donors, Susac syndrome patients and multiple sclerosis patients were profiled by high-throughput TCR beta sequencing. Susac syndrome patients met recently defined diagnostic criteria for definite or probable disease. Bulk CD8+ and CD4+ T cells were purified by magnetic negative isolation, while CD8+ TEMRA cells were enriched using FACS. Blood was drawn into EDTA tubes, processed within 24 hours, and PBMCs were isolated by density gradient centrifugation. PBMCs intended for TCR sequencing were cryopreserved in liquid nitrogen and thawed later in a water bath at 37 degrees C. The sorted or isolated CD4+, CD8+ and CD8+ TEMRA cells had a purity of 90% or higher.

Points on this clonotype: What this receptor recognizes is not known. No base qualities exist here, and no much larger clone lies one base off it.

This clonotype originated in a human donor with Susac syndrome. This sequence uses TRBV7-8 and TRBJ1-5, and TRBD1 may be the D gene, going by 5 matching bases. The sequencing sample was made of CD8+ T cells from PBMCs. The encoded CDR3 is CASSLLREGQPQHF. The nucleotides read TGTGCCAGCAGCTTACTCAGGGAGGGACAGCCCCAGCATTTT.